The clone carrying this T cell receptor (beta chain) was detected a few times. Its antigen is as yet unknown. All of the isolated RNA was reverse transcribed, so expressed TCRB transcripts were sequenced. The method was immunoSEQ multiplex PCR; TCRdb's version includes in-frame clones alone and lacks a portion of them. The sample contains some 190,000 clones, roughly 8% of which appear only once. V shed 5 bases, J shed 3 bases, and the junction held 8 bases outside the gene matches. The V gene's germline CDR1 is SGHRS and CDR2 YFSETQ. The CDR3 has 15 residues. This sample is part of a study of beta chain features in type 1 diabetes. Across the whole study: There was similarity between patients and healthy donors in age, gender and cell yields.

Findings and limits, study-wide: Across patients, naive, central memory and Treg TCRB repertoires exhibited apparently greater similarity than was observed across healthy donors. Shorter TCRB CDR3s, moderately but significantly so, marked every one of the four CD4+ subsets in Type 1 diabetes patients. VDJ junctions from patients with type 1 diabetes contained fewer insertions and more deletions.

The clonotype originates from a man in his late teens or twenties with type 1 diabetes. Specimen: central memory CD4+ T cells from blood. The chain links TRBV5-1 to TRBJ2-5, with 9 bases fitting TRBD2. CDR3 sequence (DNA): TGCGCCAGCAGTCCCTCAGCGGGGGGCGAAGAGACCCAGTACTTC. It codes for CASSPSAGGEETQYF.